Following are 32 T cell receptor beta chains from one sample sequenced in a study of beta chain features in type 1 diabetes. Expressed TCRB transcripts were sequenced because the entire RNA isolate underwent reverse transcription. Data came from immunoSEQ multiplex PCR; TCRdb stores just in-frame clones and leaves some out. Of 250,000 to 400,000 clones listed, 14% were seen once; the top ten hold roughly 7%. The sequencing sample was made of central memory CD4+ T cells from blood. These TCRs come from a man aged 25 to 40 in good health.

The chain links TRBV2 to TRBJ1-1; TRBD1 is a possible D gene (5 bases). This CDR3 spans 14 amino acids. V lost 2 bases, J lost 5 bases, and 12 bases lay in between. Germline assignment: CDR1 SNHLY and CDR2 FYNNEI. CDR3 loop: CASSEKGIGTEAFF. CDR3 DNA sequence: TGTGCCAGCAGTGAAAAGGGGATTGGAACTGAAGCTTTCTTT.

The table lists this clone with a few counts. DNA for the CDR3: TGTGCCAGCAGCCGCGGGAGTCGCACAGATACGCAGTATTTT. Its protein is CASSRGSRTDTQYF. V is TRBV5-4 and J is TRBJ2-3, with 7 positions matching TRBD2. The CDR3 covers 14 residues. The V gene's germline CDR1 is SGHNT and CDR2 YYREEE (reference sequence). Germline trimming cut 4 bases from V and 1 base from J; bases unmatched to any gene: 3.

The chain has TRBV7-2 and TRBJ2-3; 13 nucleotides line up with TRBD2. The CDR3 is made up of 16 amino acids. The V gene's germline CDR1 is SGHTA and CDR2 FQGNSA. Trimming at V came to 5 bases and at J to 8 bases, leaving 10 bases not matched to a gene. The CDR3 nucleotides read TGTGCCAGCAGCCCAGGACTAGCGGGGGTGCAGGGTACGCAGTATTTT. Protein sequence: CASSPGLAGVQGTQYF.

This clone has more than one count but fewer than ten. The V call is TRBV19, the J call TRBJ2-4; D gene ambiguous. CDR3 length: 13 residues. CDR1 is LNHDA and CDR2 is SQIVND in the germline V gene (reference sequence). Trimming cost V 3 bases and J 0 bases, with 3 bases left between them. CDR3 sequence reads: CASSILAKNIQYF. CDR3 DNA sequence: TGTGCCAGTAGTATTTTAGCCAAAAACATTCAGTACTTC.

V gene TRBV7-3 combines with J gene TRBJ1-2, with no clear D. Germline V CDR1 and CDR2: SGHTA, FQGTGA. V lost 5 bases to trimming and J lost 7 bases, with 20 bases between them. The CDR3 length is 15 residues. The CDR3 region has the DNA TGTGCCAGCAGCCCAGACACGGCCCGTATGGGTGGCTACACCTTC. Amino acids: CASSPDTARMGGYTF.

This clone was recorded at least ten times. J is TRBJ2-7 and V is TRBV25-1, with 8 positions matching TRBD1. V trimming: 7 bases; J trimming: 0 bases; junction bases outside the gene matches: 11. This CDR3 has 16 amino acids. Per germline, CDR1 MGHDK and CDR2 SYGVNS. The CDR3 region is CASTLDRASLSYEQYV. CDR3 DNA: TGTGCCAGCACCTTGGACAGGGCGAGCCTCTCCTACGAGCAGTACGTC.

A few counts support this clone. J is TRBJ1-1 and V is TRBV18; 10 positions match TRBD1. Looked up from germline, CDR1 is KGHSH and CDR2 is LQKENI. The V and J ends lost 3 bases and 8 bases, in that order; junction bases with no gene match: 6. CDR3 length: 14 amino acids. The CDR3 sequence is CASSPGTGVREAFF. CDR3 DNA sequence: TGTGCCAGCTCACCCGGGACAGGGGTCCGCGAAGCTTTCTTT.

This clone was recorded a few times. The V and J genes are TRBV5-1 and TRBJ1-1, with no clear D. V lost 5 bases and J lost 5, with 7 bases in between. The CDR3 runs 11 residues. Germline loops: CDR1 SGHRS, CDR2 YFSETQ. In DNA, the CDR3 is TGCGCCAGCAGTCGGGAGACTGAAGCTTTCTTT. Protein product: CASSRETEAFF.

The sample holds many counts of this clone. The V gene is TRBV4-3, the J gene TRBJ2-2, with 12 bases matching TRBD1. The germline gives CDR1 LGHNA, CDR2 YSLEER. There are 18 residues in the CDR3. V shed 4 bases and J 0 bases; nucleotides not matched to a gene: 6. CDR3 sequence reads: CASSPGQGAPPNTGELFF. The CDR3 nucleotides read TGCGCCAGCAGCCCGGGACAGGGGGCTCCTCCGAACACCGGGGAGCTGTTTTTT.

In regard to this clone: Other DNA sequences in the sample encode the same CDR3. The CDR3 coding sequence is TGCAGCGTGGAATTCGGCGGGGGGCGGGGAGAGACCCAGTACTTC. Its translation is CSVEFGGGRGETQYF. The chain is built from TRBV29-1 and TRBJ2-5, with 8 positions matching TRBD2. The CDR3 has 15 residues. With V trimmed by 6 bases and J by 4 bases, 13 bases remained unmatched. Germline lookup yields CDR1 SQVTM and CDR2 ANQGSEA.

CDR3: CASSPNDRVLGGELFF. CDR3 sequence (DNA): TGTGCCAGTAGTCCGAACGACAGGGTACTCGGCGGGGAGCTGTTTTTT. The rearrangement joins TRBV19 to TRBJ2-2, with 7 nucleotides matching TRBD1. The CDR3 is 16 residues long. J gave up 7 bases and V 5 bases, and 13 bases lay outside the gene matches. The germline V gene encodes CDR1 LNHDA and CDR2 SQIVND (reference sequence).

This clone was seen more than once but under ten times. The chain employs TRBV6-5 and TRBJ1-5; D is undetermined. Germline V gives CDR1 MNHEY, CDR2 SVGAGI. Trimming stripped 3 bases from V and 3 bases from J, with 6 bases between. This CDR3 comprises 13 residues. CDR3 coding DNA: TGTGCCAGCAGTTATCAGGTCAATCAGCCCCAGCATTTT. Amino acid sequence: CASSYQVNQPQHF.

The chain couples TRBV30 to TRBJ2-2; a weak D match, TRBD2 (6 bases). Germline CDR1 reads GTSNPN; CDR2 reads SVGIG (reference sequence). This CDR3 contains 14 residues. V shed 0 bases and J shed 7 bases, with 12 bases lying between them. This chain's CDR3 is CAWSVGWGDGELFF. CDR3 nucleotide sequence: TGTGCCTGGAGTGTAGGTTGGGGGGACGGGGAGCTGTTTTTT.

This clone was counted once. This chain links TRBV15 with TRBJ2-5; D may be TRBD1 or TRBD2 (5 bases each). Germline-derived CDR1 and CDR2 are LNHNV and YYDKDF (reference sequence). With 4 bases removed from V and 2 bases from J, the gap between germline ends came to 11 bases. This CDR3 is 14 amino acids long. The CDR3 spells CATSTGTEQETQYF. CDR3 bases: TGTGCCACCAGCACCGGGACGGAACAAGAGACCCAGTACTTC. Based on the CDR3 plus reference TRBV15 and TRBJ2-5, the full variable domain is DAMVIQNPRYQVTQFGKPVTLSCSQTLNHNVMYWYQQKSSQAPKLLFHYYDKDFNNEADTPDNFQSRRPNTSFCFLDIRSPGLGDTAMYLCATSTGTEQETQYFGPGTRLLVL.

V is TRBV30 and J is TRBJ2-3; maybe TRBD2 (6 bases). Between the trimmed V and J ends, which lost 6 bases and 8 bases, there was a span of 12 bases. This CDR3 comprises 11 residues. Germline V gene lookup returns CDR1 GTSNPN and CDR2 SVGIG (reference sequence). The CDR3: CACPVGGTQYF. The DNA for the CDR3 is TGTGCCTGCCCAGTGGGGGGTACGCAGTATTTT.

This clone was seen more than once but under ten times. The rearrangement joins TRBV19 to TRBJ2-1; maybe TRBD1 (6 bases). Trimming pared 4 bases from V and 9 bases from J, leaving 10 bases between. CDR3 length: 12 residues. Looked up from germline, CDR1 is LNHDA and CDR2 is SQIVND (reference sequence). In DNA, the CDR3 is TGTGCCAGTAGTAGCCAAGGGGGTGAGCAGTTCTTC. Translating it yields CASSSQGGEQFF.

This clone was detected a few times. The chain couples TRBV7-2 to TRBJ1-1; D call uncertain. CDR1 is SGHTA, CDR2 FQGNSA, per germline. This CDR3 has 14 amino acids. Trimming removed 6 bases from V and 5 bases from J, with 16 bases in between. DNA of the CDR3: TGTGCCAGCAGACGTGACCGGTCGGGGACTGAAGCTTTCTTT. Translated, it gives CASRRDRSGTEAFF.

This chain connects TRBV6-6 to TRBJ2-5; the match to TRBD1 covers 9 bases. Germline CDR1 and CDR2: MNHNY and SVGAGI (reference sequence). V was pared by 6 bases and J by 6 bases, with 5 bases of the junction left unmatched. The CDR3 totals 13 residues. This chain's CDR3 is CASSPTGGKTQYF. The CDR3 DNA reads as TGTGCCAGCAGCCCGACAGGGGGGAAGACCCAGTACTTC.

Remarks on this clone: Different DNA sequences within this sample yield the same CDR3. The gene calls are TRBV7-7 and TRBJ2-5; TRBD2 aligns across 8 bases. This CDR3 comprises 17 residues. CDR1 and CDR2 (germline): SSHAT, FNYEAQ (reference sequence). J was trimmed by 3 bases and V by 8 bases; bases with no gene match: 17. The chain's CDR3 is CASCRGSSGGAKETQYF. In nucleotides, the CDR3 is TGTGCCAGCTGCCGCGGGTCGTCCGGGGGGGCTAAAGAGACCCAGTACTTC.

At least ten counts were recorded for this clone. CDR3 loop: CASSLDRPSGRATDTQYF. Written as DNA, the CDR3 is TGTGCCAGCAGCTTAGATAGGCCTAGCGGGAGAGCCACAGATACGCAGTATTTT. V usage is TRBV7-2 and J usage is TRBJ2-3, with TRBD2 identical over 10 bases. The CDR3 contains 18 residues. Trimming removed 1 base from V and 2 bases from J; junction bases left unmatched: 9. Germline CDR1 reads SGHTA; CDR2 reads FQGNSA.

This clone was seen a few times. This chain uses TRBV5-6 with TRBJ2-2; 7 bases are shared with TRBD1. The CDR3 contains 13 residues. Germline assignment: CDR1 SGHDT and CDR2 YYEEEE. J gave up 8 bases and V 5 bases, and 6 bases lay outside the gene matches. The CDR3 is CASSKDRSGELFF. CDR3 sequence (DNA): TGTGCCAGCAGTAAGGACAGGTCGGGGGAGCTGTTTTTT.

This clone was observed a handful of times. The sample has other DNA sequences that encode this CDR3 too. The chain couples TRBV20-1 to TRBJ1-1, with D hard to call. Germline V gives CDR1 DFQATT, CDR2 SNEGSKA (reference sequence). V lost 5 bases and J 2 bases, leaving 6 bases between the germline ends. CDR3 length: 11 amino acids. The CDR3 is CSASLNTEAFF. For the CDR3, the DNA is TGCAGTGCTTCCTTAAACACTGAAGCTTTCTTT.

This clone turned up a few times. A junction boundary mismatches the germline segment, possibly from a read error. The chain carries TRBV6-5 and TRBJ2-7; 8 nucleotides align to TRBD1. The V gene's germline CDR1 is MNHEY and CDR2 SVGAGI. The CDR3 extends over 13 amino acids. The CDR3 protein is CAISGQGQYEQYF. In nucleotides, the CDR3 is TGTGCCATCAGTGGACAGGGTCAGTACGAGCAGTACTTC.

This clone has a handful of counts. The V gene is TRBV9, the J gene TRBJ1-1, with a weak D call TRBD1 (6 bases). V dropped 2 bases and J dropped 7 bases, with 15 bases sitting between them. The CDR3 extends over 14 amino acids. The V gene's germline CDR1 is SGDLS and CDR2 YYNGEE. In nucleotides, the CDR3 is TGTGCCAGCAGCGTCCGATCCTCGGGACATGAAGCTTTCTTT. This encodes CASSVRSSGHEAFF.

This clone was detected many times. The rearrangement joins TRBV7-2 to TRBJ2-7; TRBD2 agrees at 7 bases. The CDR3 is 12 amino acids. Trimming at V came to 7 bases and at J to 2 bases, leaving 2 bases not matched to a gene. Germline V gives CDR1 SGHTA, CDR2 FQGNSA. The chain's CDR3 is CASTAGAYEQYF. The CDR3 DNA reads as TGTGCCAGCACCGCGGGAGCCTACGAGCAGTACTTC. The complete variable domain, with remaining parts taken from reference TRBV7-2 and TRBJ2-7, reads GAGVSQSPSNKVTEKGKDVELRCDPISGHTALYWYRQSLGQGLEFLIYFQGNSAPDKSGLPSDRFSAERTGGSVSTLTIQRTQQEDSAVYLCASTAGAYEQYFGPGTRLTVT.

The chain uses TRBV11-3 and TRBJ2-1; D call uncertain. Germline V gene data show CDR1 as SGHNT and CDR2 as YENEEA. The CDR3 totals 11 residues. Trimming took off 4 bases at V and 10 bases at J, with 8 bases between the two ends. This CDR3 reads CASSSAVEQFF. The CDR3 region has the DNA TGTGCCAGCAGCTCTGCCGTCGAGCAGTTCTTC.

This clone was picked up a small number of times. The rearrangement uses TRBV4-2 and TRBJ2-3; D not resolved. This CDR3 region has 14 residues. V dropped 0 bases and J dropped 5 bases, with 9 bases sitting between them. Germline V gene sequence: CDR1 LGHNA, CDR2 YNFKEQ. The CDR3, as DNA: TGTGCCAGCAGCCAAGAGGGCTTCGGAGATACGCAGTATTTT. Its protein product is CASSQEGFGDTQYF.

There are many counts of this clone. The rearrangement joins TRBV10-3 to TRBJ1-6; no definite D call. The germline V gene has CDR1 ENHRY and CDR2 SYGVKD. Between the trimmed V and J ends, which lost 9 bases and 10 bases, there was a span of 16 bases. This CDR3 comprises 13 residues. Here the CDR3 DNA reads TGTGCCATTTCACTCCAGGAAATGTCACCCCTCCACTTT. It is translated as CAISLQEMSPLHF.

The chain carries TRBV13 and TRBJ2-7; 11 nucleotides line up with TRBD2. Germline V gene sequence: CDR1 PRHDT, CDR2 FYEKMQ (reference sequence). V dropped 5 bases and J dropped 12; count of bases not matched to a gene: 9. The CDR3 spans 13 residues. CDR3 in DNA: TGTGCCAGCAGCCTTAGACTAGCGGGGACCTGGTACGTC. This codes for CASSLRLAGTWYV.

In its sample, this clone was seen a few times. The chain recombines TRBV10-3 with TRBJ2-7, with a weak D call TRBD2 (6 bases). The germline gives CDR1 ENHRY, CDR2 SYGVKD. The CDR3 is made up of 13 amino acids. With 4 bases removed from V and 5 bases from J, the gap between germline ends came to 12 bases. The CDR3 coding sequence is TGTGCCATCAGTGGGGGGGAGAGGGACGAGCAGTACTTC. Translation: CAISGGERDEQYF.

The CDR3 here is CASTGQRNTGELFF. In DNA, the CDR3 is TGTGCCAGCACCGGACAGAGGAACACCGGGGAGCTGTTTTTT. This chain connects TRBV2 to TRBJ2-2; D may be TRBD1 (6 bases). V was cut by 7 bases and J by 1 base, with 10 bases left in between. The CDR3 extends over 14 amino acids. Germline CDR1 SNHLY, CDR2 FYNNEI. The complete variable domain, with remaining parts taken from reference TRBV2 and TRBJ2-2, reads EPEVTQTPSHQVTQMGQEVILRCVPISNHLYFYWYRQILGQKVEFLVSFYNNEISEKSEIFDDQFSVERPDGSNFTLKIRSTKLEDSAMYFCASTGQRNTGELFFGEGSRLTVL.

V gene TRBV11-3 combines with J gene TRBJ2-3; D call uncertain. CDR3 length: 13 amino acids. Germline V lookup: CDR1 SGHNT, CDR2 YENEEA. V was pared by 5 bases and J by 5 bases, with 11 bases between. CDR3 in amino acids: CASSTNEIDTQYF. The CDR3 nucleotides read TGTGCCAGCAGCACAAACGAGATAGATACGCAGTATTTT.